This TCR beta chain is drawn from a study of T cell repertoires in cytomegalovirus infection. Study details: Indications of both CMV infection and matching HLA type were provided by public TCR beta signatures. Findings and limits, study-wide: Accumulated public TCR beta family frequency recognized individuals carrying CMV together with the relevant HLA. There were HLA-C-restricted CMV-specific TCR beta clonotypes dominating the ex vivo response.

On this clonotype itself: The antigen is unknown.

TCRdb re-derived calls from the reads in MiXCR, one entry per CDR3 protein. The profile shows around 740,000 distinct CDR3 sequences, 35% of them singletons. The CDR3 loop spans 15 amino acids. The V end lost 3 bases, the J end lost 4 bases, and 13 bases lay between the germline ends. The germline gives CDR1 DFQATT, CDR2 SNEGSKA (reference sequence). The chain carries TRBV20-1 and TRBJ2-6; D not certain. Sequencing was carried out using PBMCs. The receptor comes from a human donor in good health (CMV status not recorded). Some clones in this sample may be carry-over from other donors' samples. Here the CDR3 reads CSARLGFQGANVLTF. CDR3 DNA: TGCAGTGCTAGGTTGGGGTTTCAGGGGGCCAACGTCCTGACTTTC.